Listed here are 28 T cell receptor beta chains from one sample, sequenced in a study of shared clonotypes between healthy human individuals. Some clones are missing from TCRdb's copy, which holds only in-frame ones; the method was immunoSEQ multiplex PCR. Of over a million clones listed, 70% to 80% are singletons. Material: memory CD4+ T cells from PBMCs. The subset here: CD45RA-negative fraction. These receptor sequences come from a young man in good health. Some clones in this sample may be carry-over from other donors' samples.

The chain carries TRBV10-3 and TRBJ2-1, with 9 nucleotides matching TRBD1. The CDR3 has 14 amino acids. Germline loops: CDR1 ENHRY, CDR2 SYGVKD. Trimming removed 10 bases from V and 6 bases from J; junction bases left unmatched: 10. CDR3 nucleotides: TGTGCCACGAGGGGACAGGGTTCGTTCAATGAGCAGTTCTTC. Residues: CATRGQGSFNEQFF.

The J gene is TRBJ2-1, the V gene TRBV7-6; D might be TRBD2 (5 bases). Looked up from germline, CDR1 is SGHVS and CDR2 is FNYEAQ. The CDR3 contains 14 residues. V was pared by 1 base and J by 7 bases, with 11 bases between. The CDR3, as DNA: TGTGCCAGCAGCTTAGATCCTAGCCTGAATGAGCAGTTCTTC. Amino acids: CASSLDPSLNEQFF.

The chain combines TRBV21-1 with TRBJ2-7; the table assigns TRBD2, which was not confirmed against the DNA. TRBV21-1 is deemed a pseudogene. The CDR3 loop spans 14 amino acids. In DNA form, the CDR3 reads TGTGCCACCACCGGTCGCGTTTTGTCTGGCGAGCAGTACTTC. As protein: CATTGRVLSGEQYF.

The V gene is TRBV5-8, the J gene TRBJ2-7, with 8 bases fitting TRBD1. Germline loops: CDR1 SGHTS, CDR2 YDEGEE. This CDR3 has 16 residues. V lost 4 bases, J lost 3 bases, and 12 bases stayed unmatched. The CDR3 here is CASSRTGQAINYEQYF. The CDR3, as DNA: TGTGCCAGCAGCAGAACGGGACAGGCGATAAACTACGAGCAGTACTTC.

The chain is built from TRBV7-8 and TRBJ2-2; 9 bases map to TRBD2. The CDR3 runs to 16 residues. CDR1 is SGHVS and CDR2 is FQNEAQ in the germline V gene. V lost 1 base, J lost 6 bases, and 6 bases stayed unmatched. CDR3 sequence: CASSLEGLATPGELFF. In DNA, the CDR3 is TGTGCCAGCAGCTTAGAAGGACTAGCGACGCCCGGGGAGCTGTTTTTT.

This clone was seen a single time. V is TRBV27 and J is TRBJ1-4; D is unclear. V shed 4 bases and J shed 7 bases, with 13 bases lying between them. CDR1 is MNHEY, CDR2 SMNVEV, per germline (reference sequence). This CDR3 has 14 residues. The CDR3 protein is CASSSLEVSEKLFF. In DNA, the CDR3 is TGTGCCAGCAGTTCCCTGGAGGTTTCTGAAAAACTGTTTTTT.

The table lists this clone with many counts. Other DNA sequences in the sample encode the same CDR3. The chain joins TRBV10-1 to TRBJ1-1; D is ambiguous. Trimming removed 2 bases from V and 0 bases from J, with 4 bases in between. Looked up from germline, CDR1 is WNHNN and CDR2 is SYGVQD (reference sequence). This CDR3 has 13 amino acids. The CDR3: CASSETVNTEAFF. CDR3 DNA sequence: TGCGCCAGCAGTGAGACGGTGAACACTGAAGCTTTCTTT.

This clone was counted only a few times. This sequence joins TRBV27 and TRBJ2-3; no firm D call. V dropped 5 bases and J dropped 12 bases, with 9 bases sitting between them. This CDR3 contains 10 residues. Germline CDR1 reads MNHEY; CDR2 reads SMNVEV (reference sequence). The CDR3 sequence is CASSLPVQYF. CDR3 in DNA: TGTGCCAGCAGTCTTCCCGTTCAGTATTTT.

This chain links TRBV4-1 with TRBJ2-5; tentative D call: TRBD2 (5 bases). CDR1 and CDR2 (germline): MGHRA, YSYEKL. Trimming took off 1 base at V and 4 bases at J, with 25 bases between the two ends. The length of the CDR3 is 19 residues. CDR3 residues: CASSQVPPTAAGGGETQYF. Written as DNA, the CDR3 is TGCGCCAGCAGCCAAGTTCCTCCTACGGCGGCAGGCGGAGGAGAGACCCAGTACTTC.

The V call is TRBV9, the J call TRBJ2-3; D remains unclear. Trimming took off 1 base at V and 5 bases at J, with 8 bases between the two ends. CDR1 is SGDLS, CDR2 YYNGEE, per germline. The CDR3 length is 13 residues. DNA of the CDR3: TGTGCCAGCAGCGTATATCTCCGAGATACGCAGTATTTT. As protein: CASSVYLRDTQYF. Full variable domain (remainder filled in from reference TRBV9 and TRBJ2-3): DSGVTQTPKHLITATGQRVTLRCSPRSGDLSVYWYQQSLDQGLQFLIQYYNGEERAKGNILERFSAQQFPDLHSELNLSSLELGDSALYFCASSVYLRDTQYFGPGTRLTVL.

The V and J genes are TRBV28 and TRBJ2-7, with 14 bases fitting TRBD2. The germline V gene encodes CDR1 MDHEN and CDR2 SYDVKM. The CDR3 totals 16 residues. J was trimmed by 3 bases and V by 5 bases; bases with no gene match: 6. Here the CDR3 reads CASSPPTSGRVYEQYF. CDR3 bases: TGTGCCAGCAGTCCACCGACTAGCGGGAGGGTCTACGAGCAGTACTTC. The variable domain in full, completed from reference TRBV28 and TRBJ2-7, reads DVKVTQSSRYLVKRTGEKVFLECVQDMDHENMFWYRQDPGLGLRLIYFSYDVKMKEKGDIPEGYSVSREKKERFSLILESASTNQTSMYLCASSPPTSGRVYEQYFGPGTRLTVT.

J is TRBJ1-1 and V is TRBV7-2, with TRBD1 matching 10 bases. The CDR3 spans 14 residues. The germline V gene has CDR1 SGHTA and CDR2 FQGNSA. The ends lost 8 bases at V and 1 base at J; junction bases unmatched: 4. CDR3 in amino acids: CASRQGAWNTEAFF. CDR3 in DNA: TGTGCCAGCCGACAGGGGGCATGGAACACTGAAGCTTTCTTT.

About this clone: A far larger clone is a single base away, which makes a read error likely. J is TRBJ2-2 and V is TRBV7-2, with 9 bases fitting TRBD2. Germline lookup yields CDR1 SGHTA and CDR2 FQGNSA. The V and J ends lost 5 bases and 4 bases, in that order; junction bases with no gene match: 5. This CDR3 has 15 amino acids. The CDR3 protein is CASSKLAGGTGELFF. CDR3 coding DNA: TGTGCCAGCAGCAAACTAGCGGGCGGCACCGGGGAGCTGTTTTTT.

This chain links TRBV5-1 with TRBJ2-3; tentative D call: TRBD1 (5 bases). From germline, CDR1 is SGHRS and CDR2 YFSETQ. This CDR3 comprises 15 residues. V was trimmed by 1 base and J by 2 bases, leaving 11 bases between them. CDR3: CASSLRQGATDTQYF. The CDR3 bases are TGCGCCAGCAGCTTGAGGCAGGGCGCCACAGATACGCAGTATTTT. Using reference TRBV5-1 and TRBJ2-3 for the parts outside the CDR3, the full variable domain is KAGVTQTPRYLIKTRGQQVTLSCSPISGHRSVSWYQQTPGQGLQFLFEYFSETQRNKGNFPGRFSGRQFSNSRSEMNVSTLELGDSALYLCASSLRQGATDTQYFGPGTRLTVL.

This chain connects TRBV29-1 to TRBJ1-2; 7 bases align to TRBD1. Unmatched junction bases numbered 8, after V lost 4 bases and J lost 0 bases. CDR3 length: 15 residues. Germline CDR1 reads SQVTM; CDR2 reads ANQGSEA. The DNA of the CDR3 is TGCAGCGTTGCGGGACAGCCTATACCTAACTATGGCTACACCTTC. Amino acid sequence: CSVAGQPIPNYGYTF.

V and J are TRBV14 and TRBJ2-2, with D hard to call. V gave up 4 bases and J gave up 0 bases, with 9 bases separating them. Germline V gives CDR1 SGHDN, CDR2 FVKESK. The CDR3 runs to 15 residues. In DNA, the CDR3 is TGTGCCAGCAGCCCATATTACACGAACACCGGGGAGCTGTTTTTT. Residues: CASSPYYTNTGELFF.

The chain carries TRBV10-3 and TRBJ2-7, with TRBD2 matching over 10 bases. Germline CDR1 reads ENHRY; CDR2 reads SYGVKD. The CDR3 covers 14 residues. Losses at the gene ends were 6 bases for V and 2 bases for J; bases not matched to a gene: 4. The CDR3 loop is CAISPSGRTYEQYF. In nucleotides, the CDR3 is TGTGCCATCAGCCCTAGCGGGAGAACCTACGAGCAGTACTTC.

The J gene is TRBJ2-2, the V gene TRBV27; TRBD1 agrees at 9 bases. V lost 6 bases to trimming and J lost 6 bases; unmatched junction nucleotides: 8. The CDR3 sequence is 15 residues long. Germline assignment: CDR1 MNHEY and CDR2 SMNVEV (reference sequence). CDR3 nucleotides: TGTGCCAGCAGAATACAGGGGGCAGTGGCCGGGGAGCTGTTTTTT. It codes for CASRIQGAVAGELFF.

The chain joins TRBV27 to TRBJ1-5; no clear D gene. This CDR3 is built from 14 residues. Germline CDR1 and CDR2: MNHEY and SMNVEV (reference sequence). V lost 4 bases to trimming and J lost 5 bases, with 12 bases between them. The chain's CDR3 is CASSSRTTDQPQHF. DNA for the CDR3: TGTGCCAGCAGTTCCCGCACCACGGATCAGCCCCAGCATTTT.

V usage is TRBV19 and J usage is TRBJ1-2; D might be TRBD1 (5 bases). The CDR3 is 17 residues long. V lost 3 bases to trimming and J lost 7 bases, with 24 bases between them. Per germline, CDR1 LNHDA and CDR2 SQIVND (reference sequence). CDR3 nucleotides: TGTGCCAGTAGTATCCTAAGAGGGACCTTCAAGCCCCTTGGCTACACCTTC. Its protein is CASSILRGTFKPLGYTF.

A few counts support this clone. The chain links TRBV5-1 to TRBJ1-5; no definite D call. CDR3 length equals 16 residues. Trimming took 0 bases from V and 0 from J, leaving 10 bases between them. CDR1 and CDR2 from the germline V gene are SGHRS and YFSETQ. CDR3 protein: CASSLVPADSNQPQHF. The CDR3 DNA reads as TGCGCCAGCAGCTTGGTGCCGGCTGATAGCAATCAGCCCCAGCATTTT.

The chain links TRBV7-3 to TRBJ2-3; 10 nucleotides match TRBD1. V gave up 5 bases and J gave up 3 bases; unmatched junction bases: 5. CDR3 length: 15 amino acids. From germline, CDR1 is SGHTA and CDR2 FQGTGA. The CDR3, as DNA: TGTGCCAGCAGCATAGACAGGGGGCAAACAGATACGCAGTATTTT. This sequence encodes CASSIDRGQTDTQYF.

This clone was observed a handful of times. The rearrangement uses TRBV28 and TRBJ2-5; D is unresolved. The J call may be in error: the DNA end matches TRBJ2-7 better. Germline CDR1 and CDR2: MDHEN and SYDVKM. This CDR3 contains 10 residues. This chain's CDR3 is CASARYEQYF. The CDR3 coding sequence is TGTGCCAGCGCCAGATACGAGCAGTACTTC.

This chain uses TRBV15 with TRBJ2-1; tentatively, D is TRBD2 (5 bases). Germline V gene lookup returns CDR1 LNHNV and CDR2 YYDKDF (reference sequence). CDR3 length equals 15 residues. With 0 bases removed from V and 6 bases from J, the gap between germline ends came to 12 bases. The CDR3 DNA follows: TGTGCCACCAGCAGAGATATCGGGGAACTCAATGAGCAGTTCTTC. It yields the protein CATSRDIGELNEQFF.

The chain combines TRBV5-8 with TRBJ2-7; possibly TRBD1 or TRBD2 for D (5 bases each). V was shortened by 2 bases and J by 3 bases, with 9 bases between the two germline ends. This CDR3 has 13 amino acids. Germline V gene lookup returns CDR1 SGHTS and CDR2 YDEGEE. CDR3 residues: CASSFRGFYEQYF. CDR3 nucleotide sequence: TGTGCCAGCAGCTTTCGGGGCTTCTACGAGCAGTACTTC.

To note about this clone: A far larger clone differs by one base, so this is likely a read error. The V and J genes are TRBV7-2 and TRBJ2-7; 11 bases are a match to TRBD1. The trim removed 3 bases at V and 6 bases at J, leaving 4 bases unmatched. In germline, CDR1 is SGHTA, CDR2 FQGNSA. The CDR3 is 14 residues long. CDR3 in DNA: TGTGCCAGCAGCTTCCGGGACAGGGGGTGCGAGCAGTACTTC. Translated, it gives CASSFRDRGCEQYF.

The V call is TRBV4-3, the J call TRBJ1-1, with 9 positions matching TRBD1. The CDR3 totals 13 residues. The germline CDR1 and CDR2 sequences are LGHNA and YSLEER. V shed 5 bases, J shed 10 bases, and the junction held 8 bases outside the gene matches. CDR3 nucleotides: TGCGCCAGCAGCGCCAACAGGGGGCGGGGAGCTTTCTTT. Its protein is CASSANRGRGAFF.

About this clone itself: A clone one base away is much larger, so this may be a read error. In the same sample, other DNA sequences code for this CDR3. The chain joins TRBV5-1 to TRBJ1-1; no definite D call. Germline CDR1 SGHRS, CDR2 YFSETQ. There are 16 residues in the CDR3. CDR3 amino acids: CASSLSTDPMNTEAFF. CDR3 nucleotides: TGCGCCAGCAGCTTGTCCACAGATCCGATGAACACTGAGGCTTTCTTT. Using reference TRBV5-1 and TRBJ1-1 for the parts outside the CDR3, the full variable domain is KAGVTQTPRYLIKTRGQQVTLSCSPISGHRSVSWYQQTPGQGLQFLFEYFSETQRNKGNFPGRFSGRQFSNSRSEMNVSTLELGDSALYLCASSLSTDPMNTEAFFGQGTRLTVV.